This TCR beta chain comes out of a study of beta chain features in type 1 diabetes (dated by TCRdb to 2017 to 2018). At the level of the whole study: No differences in mean age, gender distribution, total cell number or subset yield were found between patients and healthy donors. A total of just under 110,000,000 sorted cells were examined across all samples, and RNA yield correlated strongly with the number of cells per subset. The study compared the TCRB repertoires of sorted circulating CD4+ T cell subsets in recently diagnosed type 1 diabetes patients with those in matched healthy donors. Naive and central memory subsets were obtained from all 30 or so donors, but regulatory and stem cell-like memory subsets were isolated from only 8 patients and roughly 8 healthy donors.

This clone has more than one count but fewer than ten. There is no known antigen for this receptor. Per-nucleotide qualities are absent, and no much larger clonotype sits a single base away. All of the isolated RNA was reverse transcribed with the High Capacity cDNA Reverse Transcription Kit, so expressed TCRB transcripts were sequenced. Deep immunoSEQ sequencing was applied to naive, central memory and regulatory T cell samples, giving an average of around 4 million total reads per sample. Sorted cells were lysed in RLT buffer and RNA was extracted with DNase-treated RNeasy Micro or Mini kits, depending on cell number. Each cell subset was processed on its own to prevent cross-contamination, while patient and healthy donor samples were processed together. The immunoSEQ multiplex PCR was used to amplify TCRB sequences from cDNA, yielding 87-bp fragments that span the CDR3 region. Amplicons were sequenced on the Illumina HiSeq platform. In the source study's methods: PCR bias was computationally corrected using synthetic template baselines, reads within Hamming distance 2 were collapsed, and singletons that could not be merged were discarded. Reads were aligned against IMGT so that V, D and J genes, CDR3 length and insertions or deletions at six rearrangement sites could be assigned. Clonotype counts were normalized to sorted cell number within each subset before computing true diversity and Gini coefficients with the tcR R package. The overlap coefficient, calculated on TCRB nucleotide sequences, was used to quantify repertoire sharing. Out-of-frame TCRB sequences from naive cells were analyzed as a proxy for the pre-selection repertoire. The table was pulled from immuneACCESS by TCRdb, which kept in-frame rearrangements only. Such tables lose some clones; where checked, under half of the loss comes from unresolved V genes, and the rest has no known cause. That table gives V, J and clone size, and the DNA gave D and trimming. The sample table shows 250,000 or so clones, and about 15% are seen once. The ten largest clones represent about 0.02% of the sample.

Points the paper makes about the study in general: In all four CD4+ subsets, TCRB CDR3 length was moderately but significantly shorter in type 1 diabetes patients. The naive, central memory and regulatory TCRB repertoires appeared to resemble one another more closely among patients than among healthy donors. HLA sub-analyses involved small numbers of individuals, so any influence of HLA type on TCRB rearrangement remained unresolved. At VDJ recombination sites, type 1 diabetes patients had fewer insertions and more deleted nucleotides, which implies abnormalities in thymic rearrangement. Because cDNA was sequenced instead of genomic DNA, highly expressing activated cells could be over-represented, though the groups showed no difference in activation or CD3 levels. PCR might favor shorter templates, but patient and control samples were amplified and corrected together, so any skew would affect both groups equally.

V is pared back by 4 bases and J by 6 bases, with 5 bases lying between the germline termini. From the germline V gene, CDR1 is MGHRA and CDR2 is YSYEKL. The CDR3 goes from the cysteine to the phenylalanine over 11 residues. The retained sequence is limited to the CDR3, 33 bases, with the frame set at the first base. From each donor, a single peripheral blood sample of approximately 0.11 L on average was drawn into heparinised tubes. A BD FACSAria II and a panel including CD45RO, CCR7, CD25, CD127, CD95 and CD27 were used to sort naive, central memory, regulatory and stem cell-like memory CD4+ T cells. A purity above 98% was achieved for all sorted populations. PBMCs were isolated immediately by Lymphoprep density gradient centrifugation and stained directly without culture. So that batch effects would be minimized, each experiment stained and sorted samples in pairs, pairing one healthy donor with one patient.

This sequence was found in a young man with type 1 diabetes. Recombination joined TRBV4-1 with TRBJ2-3; TRBD1 could be the D gene, as 5 bases match. The specimen was naive CD4+ T cells from blood. Taken with the paper, the label for cell subset or site translates to: true naive CD4+ T cells. The CDR3 region: CASSPGDTQYF. The DNA sequence is as follows: TGCGCCAGCAGCCCAGGGGATACGCAGTATTTT.